The clone carrying this T cell receptor beta chain was recorded many times. The record originates from a study of metastatic and nonmetastatic thyroid tumors. From the PCR reads, TCRdb re-called clones with MiXCR. The sample records about 92,000 clones, about 16% being singletons. Patients were all untreated before their thyroid surgery. This CDR3 has 14 residues. V dropped 0 bases and J dropped 5 bases, with 10 bases sitting between them. Germline loops: CDR1 GTSNPN, CDR2 SVGIG (reference sequence). This chain uses TRBV30 with TRBJ2-2, with a tentative D call TRBD2 (5 bases). The sequenced sample consisted of blood. This receptor was taken from a female donor with papillary thyroid cancer or a benign thyroid nodule (not recorded which). Some clones in this sample may be carry-over from other donors' samples. CDR3 nucleotides: TGTGCCTGGAGTGTATTTCCGGGAACCGGGGAGCTGTTTTTT. Protein product: CAWSVFPGTGELFF. The whole variable domain, filled in from reference TRBV30 and TRBJ2-2, reads SQTIHQWPATLVQPVGSPLSLECTVEGTSNPNLYWYRQAAGRGLQLLFYSVGIGQISSEVPQNLSASRPQDRQFILSSKKLLLSDSGFYLCAWSVFPGTGELFFGEGSRLTVL.